The 20 T cell receptor beta chains below were found in one sample sequenced in a study of shared clonotypes between healthy human individuals. Generated by immunoSEQ multiplex PCR, the TCRdb table keeps only in-frame clones and is missing some. Here the sample spans some 2,400,000 clones, roughly 95% being singletons. Sequenced sample: naive CD4+ T cells sorted from blood. Documented subset: CD45RA+ positively selected. The receptors were gathered from a man aged 18 to 30 in good health.

The chain recombines TRBV11-2 with TRBJ2-1, with 7 bases identical to TRBD2. With 5 bases clipped from V and 12 bases from J, the junction kept 13 bases outside the gene matches. Germline values: CDR1 SGHAT, CDR2 FQNNGV. The CDR3 loop spans 14 amino acids. The CDR3: CASSPGTTTFGQFF. CDR3 DNA sequence: TGTGCCAGCAGCCCGGGGACTACCACTTTTGGGCAGTTCTTC. The full variable domain, rest sourced from reference TRBV11-2 and TRBJ2-1, is EAGVAQSPRYKIIEKRQSVAFWCNPISGHATLYWYQQILGQGPKLLIQFQNNGVVDDSQLPKDRFSAERLKGVDSTLKIQPAKLEDSAVYLCASSPGTTTFGQFFGPGTRLTVL.

A few counts support this clone. V gene TRBV5-4 combines with J gene TRBJ2-5, with D possibly matching TRBD2 (5 bases). The CDR3 covers 15 residues. V was shortened by 4 bases and J by 7 bases, with 20 bases between the two germline ends. Germline V lookup: CDR1 SGHNT, CDR2 YYREEE (reference sequence). CDR3 in DNA: TGTGCCAGCAGCCCGGGCGGACTGTCTTGGTCGACCCAGTACTTC. It codes for CASSPGGLSWSTQYF.

The chain carries TRBV11-3 and TRBJ2-7; D perhaps matches TRBD2 (6 bases). The CDR3 consists of 16 residues. Trimming cost V 4 bases and J 2 bases, with 18 bases left between them. CDR1 and CDR2 (germline): SGHNT, YENEEA. DNA of the CDR3: TGTGCCAGCAGCTCCGGGACTCATTTCGCTACCTACGAGCAGTACTTC. Translating gives CASSSGTHFATYEQYF.

The chain combines TRBV11-2 with TRBJ2-7, with D uncertain. V lost 6 bases to trimming and J lost 1 base, with 19 bases between them. Germline assignment: CDR1 SGHAT and CDR2 FQNNGV. The CDR3 runs 16 residues. The CDR3 DNA is TGTGCCAGCAGTCGCCTTAACGGAGCAAATTCCTACGAGCAGTACTTC. Its protein is CASSRLNGANSYEQYF. Combining the CDR3 with reference TRBV11-2 and TRBJ2-7 gives the whole variable domain EAGVAQSPRYKIIEKRQSVAFWCNPISGHATLYWYQQILGQGPKLLIQFQNNGVVDDSQLPKDRFSAERLKGVDSTLKIQPAKLEDSAVYLCASSRLNGANSYEQYFGPGTRLTVT.

This clone was seen only once. The rearrangement uses TRBV7-2 and TRBJ2-1, with TRBD2 identical over 7 bases. CDR3 size: 15 residues. Germline CDR1 reads SGHTA; CDR2 reads FQGNSA. The V segment lost 5 bases and the J segment 9 bases; nucleotides outside the gene matches: 13. The CDR3: CASSTQWGRDGEQFF. The CDR3 DNA is TGTGCCAGCAGCACCCAATGGGGGAGGGACGGTGAGCAGTTCTTC.

In this sample, this clone turned up once. V and J are TRBV2 and TRBJ1-2, with D hard to call. Germline V gives CDR1 SNHLY, CDR2 FYNNEI. The CDR3 sequence is 14 residues long. V was trimmed by 1 base and J by 5 bases, leaving 11 bases between them. CDR3 region: CASSEGGLRYGYTF. The CDR3 DNA reads as TGTGCCAGCAGTGAAGGAGGCCTCAGGTATGGCTACACCTTC.

This chain joins TRBV6-1 and TRBJ1-4; unclear D gene. Trimming took 3 bases from V and 3 from J, leaving 14 bases between them. Germline V gene lookup returns CDR1 MNHNS and CDR2 SASEGT. This CDR3 contains 16 residues. Written as DNA, the CDR3 is TGTGCCAGCAGTGAGCCAGGATGGGCTTCTAATGAAAAACTGTTTTTT. Protein product: CASSEPGWASNEKLFF.

The chain's CDR3 is CASSLTGANVLTF. CDR3 DNA sequence: TGTGCCAGCAGCTTGACTGGGGCCAACGTCCTGACTTTC. The V and J genes are TRBV5-6 and TRBJ2-6; D is unresolved. Trimming stripped 1 base from V and 2 bases from J, with 1 base between. Germline CDR1 reads SGHDT; CDR2 reads YYEEEE. The CDR3 loop spans 13 amino acids.

V usage is TRBV10-3 and J usage is TRBJ2-2, with D possibly being TRBD1 (6 bases). V shed 6 bases and J shed 7 bases, with 21 bases lying between them. The germline V gene has CDR1 ENHRY and CDR2 SYGVKD. The CDR3 has 16 residues. DNA for the CDR3: TGTGCCATCAGCGGATTCCGGGACAATCGAGGCGGGGAGCTGTTTTTT. This gives the protein CAISGFRDNRGGELFF.

The chain joins TRBV18 to TRBJ2-3; D not certain. The CDR3 contains 14 residues. Deletions cut 3 bases from V and 3 bases from J, with 10 bases between. CDR1 is KGHSH, CDR2 LQKENI, per germline. The CDR3 nucleotides read TGTGCCAGCTCACCGGCCTCCGAAACAGATACGCAGTATTTT. Protein sequence: CASSPASETDTQYF.

This chain joins TRBV6-5 and TRBJ2-5; maybe TRBD1 (5 bases). Trimming took off 4 bases at V and 5 bases at J, with 8 bases between the two ends. This CDR3 is built from 12 residues. From germline, CDR1 is MNHEY and CDR2 SVGAGI. This CDR3 reads CASSWGPETQYF. DNA of the CDR3: TGTGCCAGCAGTTGGGGCCCGGAGACCCAGTACTTC.

The gene calls are TRBV30 and TRBJ2-2, with a tentative D call TRBD1 (5 bases). V gave up 0 bases and J gave up 7 bases, with 12 bases separating them. In germline, CDR1 is GTSNPN, CDR2 SVGIG (reference sequence). The CDR3 is made up of 14 amino acids. The CDR3 region has the DNA TGTGCCTGGAGTGTAGGTCATGACAGCGGGGAGCTGTTTTTT. Protein product: CAWSVGHDSGELFF.

This rearrangement joins TRBV19 to TRBJ2-1; D uncertain. The germline CDR1 and CDR2 sequences are LNHDA and SQIVND (reference sequence). This CDR3 contains 15 residues. V gave up 7 bases and J gave up 0 bases, with 13 bases separating them. The CDR3 region has the DNA TGTGCCAGTAAGAACGGCCTAAGCTCCTACAATGAGCAGTTCTTC. Its translation is CASKNGLSSYNEQFF.

The chain employs TRBV10-2 and TRBJ1-2; D unclear. Trimming removed 1 base at V and 5 bases at J, with 11 bases between. The CDR3 has 14 amino acids. Germline V gene data show CDR1 as WSHSY and CDR2 as SAAADI. The CDR3 protein is CASSEFGDYYGYTF. As DNA, the CDR3 is TGCGCCAGCAGTGAGTTCGGCGACTATTATGGCTACACCTTC.

The V and J genes are TRBV29-1 and TRBJ1-4; D ambiguous. The V end was cut by 4 bases, the J end by 8 bases, with 11 bases between. CDR1 is SQVTM, CDR2 ANQGSEA, per germline. This CDR3 contains 12 residues. The CDR3, as DNA: TGCAGCGTTGGCGGGGTGGAAGAAAAACTGTTTTTT. Translation gives CSVGGVEEKLFF. The variable domain in full, completed from reference TRBV29-1 and TRBJ1-4, reads SAVISQKPSRDICQRGTSLTIQCQVDSQVTMMFWYRQQPGQSLTLIATANQGSEATYESGFVIDKFPISRPNLTFSTLTVSNMSPEDSSIYLCSVGGVEEKLFFGSGTQLSVL.

The rearrangement uses TRBV7-9 and TRBJ1-1, with no clear D. The V end lost 5 bases, the J end lost 1 base, and 8 bases lay between the germline ends. This CDR3 has 13 residues. Germline V gene data show CDR1 as SEHNR and CDR2 as FQNEAQ (reference sequence). CDR3 nucleotides: TGTGCCAGCAGCCCAAGACAGAACACTGAAGCTTTCTTT. Its translation: CASSPRQNTEAFF.

The CDR3 DNA sequence: TGTGCCAGCAGACAGAACAGGGATCATGAAAAACTGTTTTTT. It encodes CASRQNRDHEKLFF. J is TRBJ1-4 and V is TRBV6-5; D is possibly TRBD1 (6 bases). The CDR3 extends over 14 amino acids. Germline V gives CDR1 MNHEY, CDR2 SVGAGI. Trimming removed 6 bases from V and 6 bases from J, with 14 bases in between.

The chain links TRBV2 to TRBJ2-5; 9 nucleotides agree with TRBD2. CDR3 length equals 15 residues. Germline assignment: CDR1 SNHLY and CDR2 FYNNEI. Trimming at V came to 5 bases and at J to 5 bases, leaving 9 bases not matched to a gene. This CDR3 is CASSSGGLVSETQYF. CDR3 sequence (DNA): TGTGCCAGCAGTAGCGGGGGGTTAGTGAGCGAGACCCAGTACTTC. The full variable domain, in which reference TRBV2 and TRBJ2-5 provide the parts outside the CDR3, is EPEVTQTPSHQVTQMGQEVILRCVPISNHLYFYWYRQILGQKVEFLVSFYNNEISEKSEIFDDQFSVERPDGSNFTLKIRSTKLEDSAMYFCASSSGGLVSETQYFGPGTRLLVL.

The gene calls are TRBV4-1 and TRBJ2-7; 7 nucleotides agree with TRBD2. The ends lost 3 bases at V and 2 bases at J; junction bases unmatched: 7. This CDR3 spans 15 amino acids. CDR1 is MGHRA, CDR2 YSYEKL, per germline. CDR3 loop: CASSQFLGTTYEQYF. For the CDR3, the DNA is TGCGCCAGCAGCCAGTTTTTGGGGACTACCTACGAGCAGTACTTC.

The chain has TRBV18 and TRBJ1-5; D not resolved. Trimming took off 0 bases at V and 5 bases at J, with 11 bases between the two ends. CDR1 and CDR2 from the germline V gene are KGHSH and LQKENI. The length of the CDR3 is 15 residues. The CDR3 protein is CASSPPLGSHQPQHF. The CDR3 bases are TGTGCCAGCTCACCACCGTTGGGCAGCCATCAGCCCCAGCATTTT.